This T cell receptor beta chain appears in the sequencing data of a study of T cell repertoires in cytomegalovirus infection. Whole-study results and caveats: HLA-C-restricted, CMV-specific TCR beta clonotypes were dominant ex vivo.

The CDR3 is made up of 13 amino acids. Looked up from germline, CDR1 is MNHEY and CDR2 is SVGEGT. V shed 11 bases and J 4 bases; nucleotides not matched to a gene: 7. TCRdb passed the reads through MiXCR, listing each CDR3 protein once. The table shows 800,000 to 950,000 distinct CDR3 sequences, with about 33% occurring only once. As concerns this clonotype: Its antigen is unidentified.

The clonotype was recovered from a human donor in good health (CMV status not recorded). Some clones in this sample may be carry-over from other donors' samples. Sample: cultured CD8+ T cells from PBMCs, taken from culture after CMV antigen stimulation. J is TRBJ2-3 and V is TRBV6-2 or TRBV6-3; TRBD2 matches 9 bases. The CDR3 coding sequence is TGTGCCGGCCAGCGGGGGGTGTCAGATACGCAGTATTTT. This codes for CAGQRGVSDTQYF.